One sample yielded the 4 T cell receptor beta chains listed below, sequenced in a study of blood T cells in healthy people across ages (dated by TCRdb to the mid-2010s). Libraries were made using 5' RACE. TCRdb lists the instrument as Illumina HiSeq 2500. A second roughly 7 to 12 cycle PCR used a sample-barcoded 5' primer and a J-beta primer mix. TCRdb applied fastp at Q25 and MiXCR to the public reads, then kept only in-frame beta chains. Duplicate CDR3 protein sequences are folded into a single record with the most common DNA and genes. In all, the sample holds approximately 730,000 distinct CDR3 sequences, and approximately 53% of those were seen once. Roughly two fifths of the sample comes from the top ten. Sample: blood. The receptors here all came from a man at least 80 years old in good health.

This clonotype was seen more than once but under ten times. The CDR3: CASSLSTGTGYHEQYF. The DNA of the CDR3 is TGCGCCAGCAGCCTATCAACCGGGACAGGGTACCACGAGCAGTACTTC. J is TRBJ2-4 and V is TRBV5-1; 9 bases map to TRBD1. The J call may not be correct, given that the DNA end is closer to TRBJ2-7. Germline CDR1 and CDR2: SGHRS and YFSETQ. The CDR3 loop spans 16 amino acids.

The rearrangement links TRBV20-1 to TRBJ2-5; 8 nucleotides agree with TRBD2. The DNA end favors TRBJ2-7, so the J call may be wrong. Germline V CDR1 and CDR2: DFQATT, SNEGSKA (reference sequence). CDR3 length: 15 residues. The CDR3 sequence is CSARDFGRGTYEQYF. The CDR3 region has the DNA TGCAGTGCTAGAGATTTCGGGAGGGGGACTTACGAGCAGTACTTC.

Here the CDR3 reads CATSRDMGYDYGYTF. The CDR3 DNA reads TGTGCCACCAGCAGAGATATGGGGTACGACTATGGCTACACCTTC. The chain employs TRBV15 and TRBJ1-2; unclear D gene. CDR3 size: 15 residues. Germline CDR1 and CDR2: LNHNV and YYDKDF (reference sequence). Trimming removed 0 bases at V and 3 bases at J, with 11 bases between.

J is TRBJ1-4 and V is TRBV3-1; no definite D call. V lost 6 bases and J lost 0, with 8 bases in between. Germline V lookup: CDR1 LGHDT, CDR2 YNNKEL (reference sequence). The CDR3 consists of 14 residues. CDR3 in amino acids: CASSHRTTNEKLFF. CDR3 sequence (DNA): TGTGCCAGCAGTCACCGGACAACTAATGAAAAACTGTTTTTT.